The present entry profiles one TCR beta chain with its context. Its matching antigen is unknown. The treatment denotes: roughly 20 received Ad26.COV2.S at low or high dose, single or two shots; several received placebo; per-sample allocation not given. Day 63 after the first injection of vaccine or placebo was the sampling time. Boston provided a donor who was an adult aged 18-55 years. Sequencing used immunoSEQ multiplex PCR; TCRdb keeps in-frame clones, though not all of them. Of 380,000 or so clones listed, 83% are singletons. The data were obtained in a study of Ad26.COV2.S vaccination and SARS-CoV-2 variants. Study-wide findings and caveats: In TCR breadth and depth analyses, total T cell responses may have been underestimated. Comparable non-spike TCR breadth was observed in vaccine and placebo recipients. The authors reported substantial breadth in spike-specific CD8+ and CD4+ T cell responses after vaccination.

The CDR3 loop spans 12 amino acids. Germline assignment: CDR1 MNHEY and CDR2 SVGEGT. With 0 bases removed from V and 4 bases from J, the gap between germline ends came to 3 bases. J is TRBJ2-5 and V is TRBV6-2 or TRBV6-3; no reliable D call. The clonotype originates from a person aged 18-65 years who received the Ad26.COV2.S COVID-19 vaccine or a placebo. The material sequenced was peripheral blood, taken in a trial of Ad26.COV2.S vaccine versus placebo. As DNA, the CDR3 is TGTGCCAGCAGTTACTCTACAGAGACCCAGTACTTC. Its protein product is CASSYSTETQYF.